One and the same sample provided the 22 T cell receptor beta chains below, sequenced in a study of vaccination effects on CD4 cells after COVID-19. Antigen-specific CD4+ T cells expanded by the ViraFEST assay with viral peptide pools were then sequenced. Culture proceeded for roughly ten days, and CD4+ T cells were then isolated. Nucleocapsid antibodies were negative in the vaccine recipients, who had never had SARS-CoV-2 infection. Profiled with immunoSEQ multiplex PCR; TCRdb holds only in-frame clones, not every one. The table records roughly 63,000 clones, over 70% of them present only once. No antigens are known for them. The sample in question was CD4+ T cells from PBMCs cultured with SARS-CoV-2 spike peptides, obtained before COVID-19 vaccination. Receptors were obtained from a human donor who received a COVID-19 vaccine.

This chain uses TRBV7-3 with TRBJ2-7; D possibly corresponds to TRBD1 (5 bases). The length of the CDR3 is 19 residues. Per the germline V gene, CDR1 is SGHTA and CDR2 is FQGTGA. V dropped 5 bases and J dropped 0 bases, with 26 bases sitting between them. The CDR3 protein is CASSPELELRQSNSYEQYV. The CDR3 DNA follows: TGTGCCAGCAGCCCGGAACTTGAATTACGACAGTCTAACTCCTACGAGCAGTACGTC.

The chain carries TRBV7-8 and TRBJ2-7, with D uncertain. The length of the CDR3 is 13 residues. The germline V gene encodes CDR1 SGHVS and CDR2 FQNEAQ. Trimming took 5 bases from V and 3 from J, leaving 11 bases between them. The CDR3 loop is CASSNPPGYEQYV. In DNA form, the CDR3 reads TGTGCCAGCAGCAACCCCCCAGGCTACGAGCAGTACGTC.

The chain carries TRBV4-1 and TRBJ2-1; D is perhaps TRBD2 (5 bases). The germline gives CDR1 MGHRA, CDR2 YSYEKL. V lost 6 bases and J 9 bases, leaving 12 bases between the germline ends. CDR3 length equals 12 residues. The CDR3 spells CASSHGMGEQFF. The DNA of the CDR3 is TGCGCCAGCAGTCACGGGATGGGTGAGCAGTTCTTC.

The chain couples TRBV10-3 to TRBJ2-2; 8 bases line up with TRBD1. Germline V CDR1 and CDR2: ENHRY, SYGVKD. The CDR3 contains 20 residues. After removal of 5 bases from V and 5 bases from J, the junction contained 22 bases not matched to a gene. The CDR3 DNA sequence: TGTGCCATCAGTTCGGACAGGGCGTGGGGTATACCTGGGGGTACCGGGGAGCTGTTTTTT. As protein: CAISSDRAWGIPGGTGELFF.

This sequence joins TRBV9 and TRBJ2-1; the match to TRBD2 covers 10 bases. Unmatched junction bases numbered 9, after V lost 0 bases and J lost 12 bases. CDR1 is SGDLS and CDR2 is YYNGEE in the germline V gene. CDR3 length equals 15 residues. The CDR3 DNA follows: TGTGCCAGCAGCGTAGACACTAGCGGGGCCCTAGGGCAGTTCTTC. Protein product: CASSVDTSGALGQFF. Together with reference TRBV9 and TRBJ2-1, the CDR3 gives the full variable domain: DSGVTQTPKHLITATGQRVTLRCSPRSGDLSVYWYQQSLDQGLQFLIQYYNGEERAKGNILERFSAQQFPDLHSELNLSSLELGDSALYFCASSVDTSGALGQFFGPGTRLTVL.

This chain links TRBV6-1 with TRBJ1-2, with 7 bases lining up with TRBD1. Unmatched junction bases numbered 6, after V lost 2 bases and J lost 3 bases. The CDR3 runs to 15 residues. Germline loops: CDR1 MNHNS, CDR2 SASEGT. CDR3 loop: CASSEPGQTYYGYTF. CDR3 sequence (DNA): TGTGCCAGCAGTGAACCGGGACAGACGTACTATGGCTACACCTTC.

The chain is built from TRBV3-1 (or the pseudogene TRBV3-2) and TRBJ1-4, with TRBD1 matching over 7 bases. The CDR3 loop spans 14 amino acids. CDR1 and CDR2 from the germline V gene are LGHDT and YNNKEL (reference sequence). V lost 5 bases to trimming and J lost 3 bases; unmatched junction nucleotides: 3. The CDR3 DNA sequence: TGTGCCAGCAGCGACAGGGCGGCTAATGAAAAACTGTTTTTT. Its translation is CASSDRAANEKLFF.

The rearrangement links TRBV6-5 to TRBJ2-7; 7 bases fit TRBD2. Unmatched junction bases numbered 5, after V lost 8 bases and J lost 4 bases. Germline CDR1 is MNHEY and CDR2 is SVGAGI. This CDR3 has 12 residues. The CDR3 DNA follows: TGTGCCAGCTCCATTAGCGGGTACGAGCAGTACGTC. As protein: CASSISGYEQYV.

This chain's CDR3 is CASGVQGYEQYV. In DNA, the CDR3 is TGTGCCAGCGGAGTTCAGGGTTACGAGCAGTACGTC. This chain connects TRBV6-6 to TRBJ2-7; tentative D call: TRBD1 (5 bases). Germline CDR1 MNHNY, CDR2 SVGAGI (reference sequence). The CDR3 sequence is 12 residues long. V was trimmed by 8 bases and J by 4 bases, leaving 12 bases between them.

The gene calls are TRBV19 and TRBJ1-1; 10 nucleotides align to TRBD1. Looked up from germline, CDR1 is LNHDA and CDR2 is SQIVND (reference sequence). V gave up 5 bases and J gave up 4 bases; unmatched junction bases: 10. This CDR3 comprises 16 residues. This CDR3 reads CASSDRGRGGITEAFF. CDR3 DNA sequence: TGTGCCAGTAGTGACAGGGGGCGAGGTGGTATCACTGAAGCTTTCTTT.

The chain recombines TRBV5-4 with TRBJ2-3; 7 positions match TRBD1. Trimming removed 0 bases from V and 3 bases from J; junction bases left unmatched: 4. This CDR3 has 15 residues. Germline CDR1 and CDR2: SGHNT and YYREEE (reference sequence). The chain's CDR3 is CASSLAAGGTDTQYF. The CDR3, as DNA: TGTGCCAGCAGCTTGGCCGCAGGGGGAACAGATACGCAGTATTTT. The full variable domain, with the rest looked up from reference TRBV5-4 and TRBJ2-3, is ETGVTQSPTHLIKTRGQQVTLRCSSQSGHNTVSWYQQALGQGPQFIFQYYREEENGRGNFPPRFSGLQFPNYSSELNVNALELDDSALYLCASSLAAGGTDTQYFGPGTRLTVL.

This chain uses TRBV5-5 with TRBJ2-1; 11 nucleotides align to TRBD2. V dropped 2 bases and J dropped 6; count of bases not matched to a gene: 1. The CDR3 extends over 14 amino acids. The V gene's germline CDR1 is SGHKS and CDR2 YYEKEE (reference sequence). The CDR3 nucleotides read TGTGCCAGCAGCTTTAGCGGGGGGGCCAATGAGCAGTTCTTC. Translation: CASSFSGGANEQFF. Full variable domain (rest looked up from reference TRBV5-5 and TRBJ2-1): DAGVTQSPTHLIKTRGQQVTLRCSPISGHKSVSWYQQVLGQGPQFIFQYYEKEERGRGNFPDRFSARQFPNYSSELNVNALLLGDSALYLCASSFSGGANEQFFGPGTRLTVL.

The chain joins TRBV28 to TRBJ1-2, with D perhaps TRBD1 (5 bases). This CDR3 has 13 residues. With 8 bases removed from V and 3 bases from J, the gap between germline ends came to 13 bases. CDR1 is MDHEN and CDR2 is SYDVKM in the germline V gene. CDR3: CASSRGMDYGYTF. In DNA form, the CDR3 reads TGTGCCAGCTCTAGGGGAATGGACTATGGCTACACCTTC.

This clone was counted only a few times. The chain carries TRBV3-1 (or the pseudogene TRBV3-2) and TRBJ1-5; D unclear. The CDR3 extends over 13 amino acids. CDR1 LGHDT and CDR2 YNNKEL come from the germline V gene (reference sequence). Trimming removed 1 base at V and 6 bases at J, with 7 bases between. The CDR3 DNA follows: TGTGCCAGCAGCCAAGGGAACGTTCAGCCCCAGCATTTT. Translated: CASSQGNVQPQHF.

The V gene is TRBV5-1, the J gene TRBJ2-2; a possible D gene is TRBD1 (6 bases). Looked up from germline, CDR1 is SGHRS and CDR2 is YFSETQ. V lost 3 bases and J lost 7, with 16 bases in between. The CDR3 loop spans 15 amino acids. In DNA form, the CDR3 reads TGCGCCAGCAGCTCGGGGAACAGGGTTGGCGGGGAGCTGTTTTTT. This sequence encodes CASSSGNRVGGELFF.

The rearrangement links TRBV10-3 to TRBJ2-3; D unresolved. V lost 4 bases, J lost 5 bases, and 10 bases lay in between. Germline values: CDR1 ENHRY, CDR2 SYGVKD. CDR3 length: 13 amino acids. CDR3 bases: TGTGCCATCAGTGTCAAGGATGGAGATACGCAGTATTTT. Encoded protein: CAISVKDGDTQYF.

This clone was observed once. The CDR3 loop is CASRWGRVEKLFF. The DNA for the CDR3 is TGTGCCAGCAGGTGGGGCAGGGTTGAAAAACTGTTTTTT. The chain recombines TRBV25-1 with TRBJ1-4, with TRBD1 as a possible D gene (5 bases). The germline V gene encodes CDR1 MGHDK and CDR2 SYGVNS. V was trimmed by 6 bases and J by 7 bases, leaving 12 bases between them. This CDR3 spans 13 amino acids.

The gene calls are TRBV6-6 and TRBJ2-4; D remains ambiguous. Deletions cut 0 bases from V and 8 bases from J, with 17 bases between. Germline V gives CDR1 MNHNY, CDR2 SVGAGI (reference sequence). The CDR3 has 16 amino acids. CDR3 protein: CASSYSRGIRVDIQYF. In DNA, the CDR3 is TGTGCCAGCAGTTACTCGAGAGGAATTAGGGTGGACATTCAGTACTTC.

This clone has only a few counts. J is TRBJ2-7 and V is TRBV6-1; the D is unclear. The CDR3 covers 13 residues. The V end was cut by 1 base, the J end by 3 bases, with 7 bases between. Germline assignment: CDR1 MNHNS and CDR2 SASEGT. The CDR3 sequence is CASSEEHSYEQYV. CDR3 nucleotides: TGTGCCAGCAGTGAAGAGCACAGCTACGAGCAGTACGTC.

This clone has only one observation. V gene TRBV7-9 combines with J gene TRBJ2-7; a weak D match, TRBD1 (6 bases). The CDR3 totals 13 residues. V was trimmed by 5 bases and J by 6 bases, leaving 14 bases between them. In germline, CDR1 is SEHNR, CDR2 FQNEAQ (reference sequence). The CDR3 region is CASSQIQGSEQYV. The CDR3, as DNA: TGTGCCAGCAGCCAGATACAGGGAAGCGAGCAGTACGTC.

The chain joins TRBV20-1 to TRBJ1-2; 10 bases match TRBD1. J was trimmed by 8 bases and V by 3 bases; bases with no gene match: 12. This CDR3 region has 15 residues. Germline-derived CDR1 and CDR2 are DFQATT and SNEGSKA (reference sequence). Here the CDR3 reads CSASRDRGLKYGYTF. For the CDR3, the DNA is TGCAGTGCTAGTCGTGACAGGGGGCTAAAGTACGGCTACACCTTC.

The CDR3 DNA sequence: TGTGCCAGCAGCTTAGCAGGGATCGGGTATGGCTACACCTTC. The encoded protein is CASSLAGIGYGYTF. The chain carries TRBV7-2 and TRBJ1-2; no firm D call. Trimming cost V 0 bases and J 5 bases, with 10 bases left between them. In germline, CDR1 is SGHTA, CDR2 FQGNSA. The CDR3 is 14 residues long.